The 19 T cell receptor beta chains reported below all come from one sample, sequenced in a study of blood T cells in healthy people across ages. The use of a sample-barcoded 5' primer and a J-beta primer mix characterized a second PCR of 7 to 11 cycles. Each CDR3 protein gets one entry after TCRdb re-called the 5' RACE reads with MiXCR. The profile covers approximately 1.5 million distinct CDR3 sequences, with around 36% appearing a single time and approximately 10% taken by the ten largest. Sequenced: blood. The receptors come from a woman aged 30 to 39 in good health.

A single count supports this clonotype. This rearrangement joins TRBV28 to TRBJ1-6; the D gene is possibly TRBD1 (6 bases). Germline-derived CDR1 and CDR2 are MDHEN and SYDVKM. The CDR3 sequence is 16 residues long. V was clipped by 6 bases and J by 4 bases, with 16 bases between them. CDR3 sequence reads: CASSSSCTGYNSPLHF. The CDR3 DNA sequence: TGTGCCAGCAGCTCGTCCTGTACAGGGTATAATTCACCCCTCCACTTT.

As regards this clonotype: One end of the junction does not line up with germline, which may come from a read error. The chain joins TRBV27 to TRBJ2-3, with TRBD1 identical over 11 bases. The CDR3 totals 16 residues. CDR1 is MNHEY, CDR2 SMNVEV, per germline (reference sequence). CDR3 in DNA: TGTGCCTGCAGTCTGAGGACAGGGGGCATCTCAGATACGCAGTATTTT. This gives the protein CACSLRTGGISDTQYF.

This clonotype has just a few counts. The gene calls are TRBV7-9 and TRBJ2-1, with D possibly matching TRBD2 (6 bases). The CDR3 is 16 residues long. The V gene lost 5 bases and the J gene lost 5 bases, with 19 bases spanning the gap. The germline V gene has CDR1 SEHNR and CDR2 FQNEAQ (reference sequence). In nucleotides, the CDR3 is TGTGCCAGCAGCCCTTTGCAGGGACTCGTCCACAATGAGCAGTTCTTC. This sequence encodes CASSPLQGLVHNEQFF.

This clonotype was seen more than once but under ten times. This chain joins TRBV27 and TRBJ2-1; 10 bases fit TRBD2. The V segment lost 5 bases and the J segment 8 bases; nucleotides outside the gene matches: 9. Germline loops: CDR1 MNHEY, CDR2 SMNVEV (reference sequence). CDR3 length equals 15 residues. As DNA, the CDR3 is TGTGCCAGCAGTCTTCCTAGCGGGAGTGTCTATGAGCAGTTCTTC. It is translated as CASSLPSGSVYEQFF.

About this clonotype itself: A read error may produce the germline difference seen at one junction end. The genes are TRBV9 and TRBJ2-5; D may be TRBD2 (6 bases). Judging by the DNA end, TRBJ2-7 fits better; the J call may be wrong. The length of the CDR3 is 13 residues. CDR1 SGDLS and CDR2 YYNGEE come from the germline V gene. The CDR3 here is CAGSVYGGNEQYF. As DNA, the CDR3 is TGTGCCGGCAGCGTCTATGGGGGGAACGAGCAGTACTTC.

The chain carries TRBV7-2 and TRBJ2-1; D is unclear. Deletions cut 1 base from V and 6 bases from J, with 13 bases between. Germline CDR1 and CDR2: SGHTA and FQGNSA. The CDR3 has 15 residues. The CDR3 coding sequence is TGTGCCAGCAGCTTAGTTAAGACCCTCGCCAATGAGCAGTTCTTC. As protein: CASSLVKTLANEQFF.

This clonotype has a handful of counts. The chain couples TRBV5-1 to TRBJ1-2; a weak D match, TRBD1 (5 bases). Germline-derived CDR1 and CDR2 are SGHRS and YFSETQ. The CDR3 sequence is 16 residues long. V was shortened by 4 bases and J by 2 bases, with 18 bases between the two germline ends. The CDR3 is CASSRTGGKPNYGYTF. The CDR3 nucleotides are TGCGCCAGCAGCCGGACCGGGGGGAAACCCAACTATGGCTACACCTTC.

This clonotype was observed a few times. The chain employs TRBV27 and TRBJ2-2; 10 nucleotides align to TRBD2. The CDR3 has 17 residues. Germline CDR1 is MNHEY and CDR2 is SMNVEV (reference sequence). V shed 3 bases and J 0 bases; nucleotides not matched to a gene: 4. The DNA of the CDR3 is TGTGCCAGCAGTTTTTGGGGGACTAGCGCGAACACCGGGGAGCTGTTTTTT. This translates into CASSFWGTSANTGELFF.

V is TRBV6-5 and J is TRBJ2-1; 7 bases match TRBD2. Germline trimming cut 4 bases from V and 15 bases from J; bases unmatched to any gene: 12. Germline lookup yields CDR1 MNHEY and CDR2 SVGAGI. CDR3 length: 13 residues. The CDR3 nucleotides read TGTGCCAGCAGTTCTCACCAGCGGGGCGCCGGGTTCTTC. The encoded protein is CASSSHQRGAGFF.

The CDR3 DNA reads TGTGCCAGCAGTCGTACGGGACTAGCGGCCCTTGGGACCCAGTACTTC. It translates to CASSRTGLAALGTQYF. The chain employs TRBV27 and TRBJ2-5; 11 bases line up with TRBD2. Trimming at V came to 5 bases and at J to 7 bases, leaving 12 bases not matched to a gene. The CDR3 runs 16 residues. Germline CDR1 and CDR2: MNHEY and SMNVEV (reference sequence).

This clonotype was seen more than once but under ten times. The V call is TRBV11-3, the J call TRBJ2-1; D might be TRBD1 (5 bases). Trimming took off 4 bases at V and 5 bases at J, with 9 bases between the two ends. The length of the CDR3 is 13 residues. Germline lookup yields CDR1 SGHNT and CDR2 YENEEA. CDR3: CASSSTGNNEQFF. In DNA, the CDR3 is TGTGCCAGCAGCTCTACAGGAAACAATGAGCAGTTCTTC.

This clonotype has more than one count but fewer than ten. This chain links TRBV5-1 with TRBJ2-1; a possible D gene is TRBD2 (6 bases). The CDR3 is 16 amino acids. Trimming took off 4 bases at V and 0 bases at J, with 14 bases between the two ends. Germline CDR1 SGHRS, CDR2 YFSETQ. The CDR3 region is CASSAFDGSSYNEQFF. The CDR3 DNA follows: TGCGCCAGCAGCGCCTTTGACGGGAGCTCCTACAATGAGCAGTTCTTC.

V is TRBV20-1 and J is TRBJ2-1, with 10 bases fitting TRBD2. The V and J ends lost 5 bases and 5 bases, in that order; junction bases with no gene match: 9. The germline V gene has CDR1 DFQATT and CDR2 SNEGSKA (reference sequence). The CDR3 runs 15 residues. DNA of the CDR3: TGCAGTGCTCTCCCGGGACTAGCGAAAGACAATGAGCAGTTCTTC. Translating gives CSALPGLAKDNEQFF.

This chain links TRBV20-1 with TRBJ2-7; 7 positions match TRBD2. Trimming removed 4 bases from V and 2 bases from J; junction bases left unmatched: 11. CDR1 DFQATT and CDR2 SNEGSKA come from the germline V gene (reference sequence). The CDR3 contains 15 residues. CDR3 in DNA: TGCAGTGCTATCCCCATGGGCGGGGGAACCTACGAGCAGTACTTC. Its translation is CSAIPMGGGTYEQYF.

A word on this clonotype: The junction shows a germline mismatch at one end, possibly a read error. The V call is TRBV5-1, the J call TRBJ2-5; 9 positions agree with TRBD2. Germline CDR1 reads SGHRS; CDR2 reads YFSETQ. This CDR3 is built from 16 residues. CDR3 residues: CASSLGGLANQETQYF. In DNA form, the CDR3 reads TGCGCTAGCAGCTTGGGAGGACTAGCGAACCAAGAGACCCAGTACTTC.

This clonotype has a count of ten or more. The J gene is TRBJ2-3, the V gene TRBV6-5, with TRBD1 matching over 7 bases. V was clipped by 4 bases and J by 2 bases; unmatched bases: 6. This CDR3 contains 15 residues. Germline loops: CDR1 MNHEY, CDR2 SVGAGI. The CDR3 loop is CASSLSGTDTDTQYF. The CDR3 region has the DNA TGTGCCAGCAGTTTATCCGGGACAGACACAGATACGCAGTATTTT.

The chain joins TRBV6-4 to TRBJ2-1; 9 bases are shared with TRBD2. The junction had 7 bases not matched to a gene; V was cut back by 1 base and J by 6 bases. The CDR3 is 16 residues long. The germline V gene encodes CDR1 MRHNA and CDR2 SNTAGT. The CDR3 DNA is TGTGCCAGCAGTGACTTTGGGAGCGGGGGGTCCAATGAGCAGTTCTTC. Its protein product is CASSDFGSGGSNEQFF.

V usage is TRBV20-1 and J usage is TRBJ2-1; 9 bases agree with TRBD2. Germline V gene lookup returns CDR1 DFQATT and CDR2 SNEGSKA (reference sequence). The ends lost 1 base at V and 3 bases at J; junction bases unmatched: 16. The CDR3 length is 19 residues. The CDR3 spells CSARARDGSGGIYYNEQFF. CDR3 nucleotides: TGCAGTGCTAGAGCCCGAGATGGAAGCGGGGGGATTTACTACAATGAGCAGTTCTTC.

The sample holds a few counts of this clonotype. This rearrangement joins TRBV12-3 or TRBV12-4 to TRBJ1-2, with TRBD1 as a possible D gene (5 bases). The length of the CDR3 is 14 residues. V was shortened by 5 bases and J by 6 bases, with 16 bases between the two germline ends. The CDR3 DNA is TGTGCCAGCAGTCCTGCGGGACGGAGACATGGCTACACCTTC. This encodes CASSPAGRRHGYTF.